These T cell receptor beta chains were read from a single sample in a study of post-analysis software for immune sequencing data. Via MiXCR, TCRdb re-called the PCR reads, giving one row per CDR3 protein. The data show approximately 630,000 distinct CDR3 sequences, 59% seen once. The sample taken for sequencing was blood. All receptors derive from a girl aged 2 to 10 with multiple sclerosis. Each CDR3 is given with its conserved first and last residue. The order of the fields is clone size, V gene, J gene, D gene, CDR3 protein, CDR3 DNA. The D gene is left open where the match is weak. Size is omitted from some rows. Given values are once, few, many or a class for expanded clones.

.	TRBV4-3	TRBJ1-4	.	CASSQGWINEKLFF	TGCGCCAGCAGCCAAGGGTGGATTAATGAAAAACTGTTTTTT
once	TRBV27	TRBJ2-5	.	CASSSLGNNQETQYF	TGTGCCAGCAGTTCCTTGGGGAACAACCAAGAGACCCAGTACTTC
.	TRBV7-2	TRBJ2-7	.	CASSLVRVAGRNEQYF	TGTGCCAGCAGCTTAGTACGGGTTGCGGGTAGGAACGAGCAGTACTTC
.	TRBV7-6	TRBJ1-1	.	CASSLGFRSGSEAFF	TGTGCCAGCAGCTTAGGGTTCCGGTCCGGGTCTGAAGCTTTCTTT
few	TRBV6-5	TRBJ2-5	TRBD2	CASTGGARETQYF	TGTGCCAGCACCGGGGGGGCCAGGGAGACCCAGTACTTC
.	TRBV20-1	TRBJ2-1	.	CSARPRRKNEQFF	TGCAGTGCTAGACCTAGGCGCAAAAATGAGCAGTTCTTC
.	TRBV4-2	TRBJ2-1	TRBD1	CASSQVGQGYNEQFF	TGTGCCAGCAGCCAGGTGGGACAGGGCTACAATGAGCAGTTCTTC
once	TRBV9	TRBJ2-7	.	CASSEHRETYEQYF	TGTGCCAGCAGCGAACACAGGGAGACCTACGAGCAGTACTTC
many	TRBV13	TRBJ2-1	.	CASSPFGRWPYYNEQFF	TGTGCCAGCAGCCCCTTTGGACGGTGGCCTTACTACAATGAGCAGTTCTTC
few	TRBV28	TRBJ2-7	.	CASSLLSRIENEQYF	TGTGCCAGCAGTTTACTGAGCAGGATTGAAAACGAGCAGTACTTC
.	TRBV20-1	TRBJ1-2	.	CSALRTDGYTF	TGCAGTGCTCTACGGACAGATGGCTACACCTTC
few	TRBV12-3/TRBV12-4	TRBJ2-1	TRBD2	CASSLWRGGDNEQFF	TGTGCCAGCAGTTTATGGCGGGGGGGCGACAATGAGCAGTTCTTC
.	TRBV21-1	TRBJ1-1	.	CASSNWGISNTEAFF	TGTGCCAGCAGCAACTGGGGGATATCGAACACTGAAGCTTTCTTT
.	TRBV5-1	TRBJ2-1	.	CASSPMSSSSDEQFF	.
.	TRBV7-6	TRBJ1-4	TRBD1	CASSRQGLGEKLFF	TGCGCCAGCAGTAGACAGGGGTTGGGGGAAAAACTGTTTTTT
.	TRBV20-1	TRBJ2-3	TRBD1	CSARGQGTYYTQYF	TGCAGTGCTAGAGGACAGGGCACTTACTATACGCAGTATTTT
.	TRBV20-1	TRBJ2-3	.	CSAFPRGGPRTDTQYF	TGCAGTGCTTTCCCTCGCGGGGGCCCCCGCACAGATACGCAGTATTTT
few	TRBV29-1	TRBJ1-2	.	CSVGVSYGYTF	TGCAGCGTTGGGGTTTCCTATGGCTACACCTTC
.	TRBV20-1	TRBJ2-4	.	CSLGDGGHIQYF	TGCAGCCTAGGGGATGGGGGGCACATTCAGTACTTT
few	TRBV7-2	TRBJ2-5	TRBD1	CASSKGQKETQYF	TGTGCCAGCAGCAAGGGACAGAAAGAGACCCAGTACTTC
.	TRBV20-1	TRBJ1-6	TRBD1	CSAAQGLFLHF	TGCAGTGCTGCACAGGGGCTATTCCTCCACTTT
.	TRBV20-1	TRBJ2-5	.	CSARPDYLQETQYF	TGCAGTGCTAGACCTGACTACCTCCAAGAGACCCAGTACTTC
few	TRBV12-3/TRBV12-4	TRBJ2-1	.	CASILNSYNEQFF	TGTGCCAGCATTCTGAACTCCTACAATGAGCAGTTCTTC
.	TRBV5-6	TRBJ1-2	.	CASSRGRTGGSGYTF	TGTGCCAGCAGCCGGGGGCGGACGGGCGGGTCTGGCTACACCTTC
.	TRBV12-5	TRBJ1-2	.	CASGLFFAKDGYTF	TGTGCTAGTGGTTTGTTTTTCGCCAAGGATGGCTACACCTTC
.	TRBV4-3	TRBJ2-3	TRBD2	CASSDRTSGSFTDTQYF	TGCGCCAGCAGCGATAGGACTAGCGGGAGCTTCACAGATACGCAGTATTTT
.	TRBV7-3	TRBJ2-1	.	CASSLHGSSYNEQFF	TGTGCCAGCAGCTTACACGGGAGCTCCTACAATGAGCAGTTCTTC
few	TRBV20-1	TRBJ2-4	.	CSESENIQYF	TGCAGTGAGTCCGAAAACATTCAGTACTTC
.	TRBV28	TRBJ2-7	.	CASSISRGRVIYEQYF	TGTGCCAGCAGTATCTCCCGGGGACGGGTAATCTACGAGCAGTACTTC
few	TRBV4-3	TRBJ1-2	.	CASSQVFSQGIRYGYTF	TGCGCCAGCAGCCAAGTTTTTTCTCAGGGCATACGCTATGGCTACACCTTC
few	TRBV5-4	TRBJ2-1	TRBD1	CASSLGRTGNNEQFF	TGTGCCAGCAGCTTGGGTAGGACAGGAAACAATGAGCAGTTCTTC
few	TRBV20-1	TRBJ2-7	TRBD2	CSAVGLAGGLRSDYEQYF	TGCAGTGCTGTGGGACTAGCGGGAGGGCTCAGGTCCGACTACGAGCAGTACTTC
.	TRBV27	TRBJ2-3	TRBD2	CASSLLGAGSTDTQYF	TGTGCCAGCAGTCTCCTGGGAGCGGGGAGCACAGATACGCAGTATTTT
few	TRBV5-1	TRBJ1-2	.	CASSQDTTNYGYTF	TGCGCCAGCAGCCAGGACACGACCAACTATGGCTACACCTTC
.	TRBV7-8	TRBJ2-1	TRBD2	CASSLDPSGGDNEQFF	TGTGCCAGCAGCTTAGACCCTAGCGGGGGGGATAATGAGCAGTTCTTC
.	TRBV2	TRBJ2-7	.	CASSDKPSPQGREQYF	TGTGCCAGCAGTGACAAACCCAGCCCTCAAGGGCGCGAGCAGTACTTC
once	TRBV4-3	TRBJ1-4	.	CASSQHLDVANEKLFF	TGCGCCAGCAGCCAACACCTCGACGTGGCTAATGAAAAACTGTTTTTT
.	TRBV28	TRBJ2-3	TRBD1	CASSLRDRGLTDTQYF	TGTGCCAGCAGTCTCAGGGACAGGGGGCTCACAGATACGCAGTATTTT
.	TRBV20-1	TRBJ1-2	.	CSARDHMGSAEANYGYTF	TGCAGTGCTAGAGATCATATGGGGTCAGCCGAAGCTAACTATGGCTACACCTTC
.	TRBV3-1	TRBJ2-1	.	CASRYEGAGVGNEQFF	TGTGCCAGCAGGTACGAAGGGGCAGGGGTTGGGAATGAGCAGTTCTTC
.	TRBV29-1	TRBJ2-7	.	CSATKGAGGVEQYF	TGCAGCGCCACGAAGGGGGCCGGAGGGGTCGAGCAGTACTTC
once	TRBV5-1	TRBJ2-2	.	CASSFYQVAGELFF	TGCGCCAGCAGCTTCTATCAGGTCGCCGGGGAGCTGTTTTTT
.	TRBV6-6	TRBJ2-1	TRBD2	CASSYSHSGGVNNEQFF	TGTGCCAGCAGTTATTCCCATAGCGGGGGGGTTAACAATGAGCAGTTCTTC
once	TRBV30	TRBJ1-2	.	CAWRGRYYGYTF	TGTGCCTGGAGGGGCAGGTACTATGGCTACACCTTC
.	TRBV10-3	TRBJ2-3	.	CATTFSEITDTQYF	TGTGCCACTACTTTTTCGGAGATCACAGATACGCAGTATTTT
few	TRBV5-6	TRBJ2-3	TRBD2	CASSGGTSGRKDTQYF	TGTGCCAGCAGCGGAGGGACTAGCGGGAGGAAGGATACGCAGTATTTT
few	TRBV2	TRBJ2-7	TRBD2	CASSEREGPDEQYF	TGTGCCAGCAGTGAGCGGGAGGGCCCTGACGAGCAGTACTTC
.	TRBV5-1	TRBJ2-1	.	CASSLATSRDLDEQFF	TGCGCCAGCAGCTTGGCCACCAGTCGGGACCTCGATGAGCAGTTCTTC
.	TRBV29-1	TRBJ2-1	.	CSVQGGGYNEQFF	TGCAGCGTACAGGGGGGGGGGTACAATGAGCAGTTCTTC
few	TRBV12-3/TRBV12-4	TRBJ2-5	.	CASSYSGTEETQYF	TGTGCCAGCAGTTACTCCGGGACTGAAGAGACCCAGTACTTC
.	TRBV12-3/TRBV12-4	TRBJ2-5	.	CASSLGASVPLFQETQYF	TGTGCCAGCAGTTTAGGGGCTAGCGTGCCTTTATTCCAAGAGACCCAGTACTTC
.	TRBV29-1	TRBJ1-2	.	CSVEDVFGGYTF	TGCAGCGTTGAGGATGTTTTTGGTGGCTACACCTTC
.	TRBV29-1	TRBJ2-2	.	CSGTDRNTGELFF	TGCAGCGGGACAGACCGGAACACCGGGGAGCTGTTTTTT
.	TRBV4-3	TRBJ2-5	TRBD1	CASSQDLQGLQETQYF	TGCGCCAGCAGCCAAGATTTACAGGGGCTTCAAGAGACCCAGTACTTC
.	TRBV5-1	TRBJ1-2	.	CASREINYGYTF	TGCGCCAGCAGGGAGATTAACTATGGCTACACCTTC